This TCR beta chain was recovered during a study of T cells in Graves' hyperthyroidism and ophthalmopathy. The germline CDR1 and CDR2 sequences are SGHRS and YFSETQ. The CDR3 runs 13 residues. Disease lasting under 3 months, a NOSPECS grade of at least 4, and a Clinical Activity Score of at least 3 were features of the ophthalmopathy patients. The CDR3 regions of TCR beta were amplified from RNA transcripts. The HTBI set primed first-round TCR CDR3 RT-PCR. TCRdb used MiXCR to reprocess the multiplex PCR reads, holding one entry per CDR3 protein. The sample consists of around 270,000 distinct CDR3 sequences, roughly 20% of them appearing once. The sample holds many counts of this clonotype. One end of the junction does not line up with germline, which may come from a read error.

The specimen was blood. This receptor was identified in a man aged 45-65 years with Graves' ophthalmopathy. The chain employs TRBV5-1 and TRBJ1-1; D remains ambiguous. The CDR3 region has the DNA TGTGCCAGCAGCTTAACCGCGAACACTGAAGCTTTCTTT. Protein product: CASSLTANTEAFF.